Listed here is a single TCR beta chain. As yet, its antigen is unknown. Both the TCRalpha cDNA and the TCRbeta cDNA were taken through two nested PCRs, lasting approximately 16 and 9 cycles. TCRdb re-called the 5' RACE reads; every CDR3 protein appears as one record, without DNA. The sample includes under 150,000 distinct CDR3 sequences. This CDR3 has 12 amino acids. CDR1 is GTSNPN and CDR2 is SVGIG in the germline V gene (reference sequence). The record originates from a study of monozygotic twins with inflammatory bowel disease. Study observations and caveats: IBD patients had lower TCRbeta diversity (inverse Simpson) than healthy co-twins.

The origin of this receptor is a human donor with ulcerative colitis or Crohn's disease, or a healthy co-twin of an affected twin (not recorded which). The chain links TRBV30 to TRBJ2-1. The material sequenced was blood. The CDR3 is CAWSVQNIEQFF.